The clone carrying this T cell receptor (beta chain) was seen more than once but under ten times. Its antigen is undetermined. The source of the sample is a study of T cells after yellow fever vaccination. Study observations and caveats: The CD4 compartment and the CD8 compartment contained a small share of clonotypes in common. In FACS-sorted repertoires, abundant clonotypes from the bulk population could appear as contaminants.

Per the germline V gene, CDR1 is MNHNY and CDR2 is SVGAGI (reference sequence). The CDR3 is made up of 12 amino acids. The trim removed 8 bases at V and 7 bases at J, leaving 5 bases unmatched. TCRdb redid the calling of the 5' RACE reads with MiXCR, one entry per CDR3 protein. The data contain a few hundred thousand distinct CDR3 sequences, around 17% of them singletons. The chain couples TRBV6-6 to TRBJ1-5; 7 nucleotides match TRBD1. Sequences were derived from PBMCs, sampled about 5 days after the first yellow fever vaccination. This receptor was identified in a man aged 18 to 29 who received the YFV17D yellow fever vaccine. The CDR3 DNA reads as TGTGCCAGCCTCTCAGGGGGGCAGCCCCAGCATTTT. As protein: CASLSGGQPQHF.